The 12 T cell receptor beta chains below come from one sample, sequenced in a study of CD8+CD57+ T cells in acquired aplastic anemia. For CDR3 and TCR beta VDJ profiling, genomic DNA was the template used. TCRdb re-analysed the reads in MiXCR, keeping a single row per CDR3 protein. The data contain 150,000 to 160,000 distinct CDR3 sequences, roughly 54% of them singletons. The authors sequenced patients whose flow cytometry had shown CD8+CD57+ cell expansion. The sample taken for sequencing was sorted CD4+, CD8+, or CD8+CD57+ T cells (not recorded which) from PBMCs. Source of these receptors: a human donor with aplastic anemia.

This clonotype was seen only a few times. V and J are TRBV29-1 and TRBJ2-1; D gene uncertain. The ends were cut back, 4 bases at V and 8 bases at J, with 15 bases in the middle. CDR3 length: 13 residues. CDR1 is SQVTM, CDR2 ANQGSEA, per germline. CDR3 nucleotides: TGCAGCGTTGTGTGGGTTGCGTATTATGAGCAGTTCTTC. Translated, it gives CSVVWVAYYEQFF.

This clonotype was detected once. The chain combines TRBV14 with TRBJ2-7; 10 bases agree with TRBD1. V shed 0 bases and J 3 bases; nucleotides not matched to a gene: 5. The CDR3 is 16 residues long. The germline CDR1 and CDR2 sequences are SGHDN and FVKESK. The CDR3 coding sequence is TGTGCCAGCAGCCAAGATCGGGGACAGGGGCGCTACGAGCAGTACTTC. Its translation is CASSQDRGQGRYEQYF. The full variable domain, with the rest looked up from reference TRBV14 and TRBJ2-7, is EAGVTQFPSHSVIEKGQTVTLRCDPISGHDNLYWYRRVMGKEIKFLLHFVKESKQDESGMPNNRFLAERTGGTYSTLKVQPAELEDSGVYFCASSQDRGQGRYEQYFGPGTRLTVT.

There are many counts of this clonotype. The chain is built from TRBV9 and TRBJ2-3; 8 positions agree with TRBD2. This CDR3 comprises 18 residues. The junction had 10 bases not matched to a gene; V was cut back by 1 base and J by 0 bases. CDR1 and CDR2 (germline): SGDLS, YYNGEE. Here the CDR3 reads CASSVNSGGGSSTDTQYF. The CDR3 DNA follows: TGTGCCAGCAGCGTAAATTCTGGCGGGGGGTCTAGCACAGATACGCAGTATTTT.

For this clonotype: One junction end does not reproduce the germline sequence, and a read error may be involved. This chain connects TRBV5-1 to TRBJ1-2, with 8 nucleotides matching TRBD1. Per germline, CDR1 SGHRS and CDR2 YFSETQ. The CDR3 length is 14 residues. The chain's CDR3 is CTSSVQGASDGYTF. The CDR3 nucleotides are TGCACCAGCAGCGTCCAGGGGGCTTCGGATGGCTACACCTTC.

As for this clonotype: A much larger clone lies a single base off, so this may be a read error. V usage is TRBV3-1 and J usage is TRBJ1-2; D may be TRBD1 (6 bases). Per the germline V gene, CDR1 is LGHDT and CDR2 is YNNKEL (reference sequence). The CDR3 is made up of 16 amino acids. CDR3 coding DNA: TGTGCCAGCGGCCAAGTCCTATCGGGGGCTGGCTATGGCTACACCTTC. Protein product: CASGQVLSGAGYGYTF.

This chain joins TRBV5-4 and TRBJ1-2; D not resolved. V gave up 5 bases and J gave up 3 bases, with 8 bases separating them. The germline CDR1 and CDR2 sequences are SGHNT and YYREEE (reference sequence). This CDR3 comprises 12 residues. The DNA of the CDR3 is TGTGCCAGCAGATCCTGGGACTATGGCTACACCTTC. This codes for CASRSWDYGYTF.

A note on this clonotype: A much more abundant neighbour one base away suggests this may be a read error. The rearrangement links TRBV7-9 to TRBJ1-1; D unresolved. Germline V gene lookup returns CDR1 SEHNR and CDR2 FQNEAQ (reference sequence). There are 14 residues in the CDR3. CDR3 bases: TGTGCCGGCAGCCCACTCAATCCAAACACTGAAGCTTTCTTT. Amino acid sequence: CAGSPLNPNTEAFF.

The genes are TRBV20-1 and TRBJ1-2; weak D call: TRBD1 (6 bases). CDR1 and CDR2 from the germline V gene are DFQATT and SNEGSKA (reference sequence). V was shortened by 0 bases and J by 6 bases, with 14 bases between the two germline ends. The CDR3 is made up of 14 amino acids. The CDR3 bases are TGCAGTGCTAGAGATTCCAGGGGACCCCATGGCTACACCTTC. Its protein product is CSARDSRGPHGYTF.

The genes are TRBV29-1 and TRBJ2-3; unclear D gene. Germline CDR1 and CDR2: SQVTM and ANQGSEA. V was shortened by 8 bases and J by 0 bases, with 12 bases between the two germline ends. The CDR3 covers 13 residues. The CDR3 DNA sequence: TGCAGCTCTATCAGTGTGAGCACAGATACGCAGTATTTT. It codes for CSSISVSTDTQYF.

CDR3 region: CATNQQGASGNTIYF. As DNA, the CDR3 is TGTGCCACCAACCAACAGGGGGCGTCGGGAAACACCATATATTTT. The V call is TRBV10-3, the J call TRBJ1-3, with 9 bases matching TRBD1. V lost 10 bases, J lost 4 bases, and 11 bases stayed unmatched. Germline CDR1 ENHRY, CDR2 SYGVKD. This CDR3 spans 15 amino acids.

J is TRBJ1-5 and V is TRBV24-1; D remains ambiguous. Germline V lookup: CDR1 KGHDR, CDR2 SFDVKD. This CDR3 is 13 amino acids long. CDR3 DNA sequence: TGTGACCGTGAGCTGGGAGGCAATCAGCCCCAGCATTTT. Residues: CDRELGGNQPQHF.

The chain joins TRBV24-1 to TRBJ1-2; no clear D. Trimming cost V 4 bases and J 3 bases, with 8 bases left between them. The CDR3 runs to 13 residues. Germline V gene data show CDR1 as KGHDR and CDR2 as SFDVKD. The CDR3 DNA sequence: TGTGCCACCAGTGAATCAGATTACTATGGCTACACCTTC. Amino acid sequence: CATSESDYYGYTF.